These 5 T cell receptor beta chains were all obtained from the same sample, sequenced in a study of OX40 agonist ivuxolimab in advanced cancers. TCRdb's copy holds only in-frame clones and misses some; the assay was immunoSEQ multiplex PCR. The sample includes 70,000 to 95,000 clones, 94% seen only once; the top ten take around 10%. The sample here was CD4+ or CD8+ T cells sorted from blood, taken in a trial of the OX40 agonist ivuxolimab. All receptors come from an adult with an advanced solid tumor such as melanoma, head and neck, liver or kidney cancer.

The rearrangement joins TRBV5-1 to TRBJ2-7; TRBD1 might be the D (6 bases). This CDR3 has 14 residues. Trimming removed 0 bases from V and 0 bases from J, with 7 bases in between. CDR1 and CDR2 from the germline V gene are SGHRS and YFSETQ. CDR3 sequence (DNA): TGCGCCAGCAGCTTGGAGGGGGTCTCCTACGAGCAGTACTTC. This gives the protein CASSLEGVSYEQYF.

This chain uses TRBV12-5 with TRBJ2-3; D call uncertain. The germline gives CDR1 LGHNT, CDR2 FRNRAP. CDR3 length equals 15 residues. V dropped 0 bases and J dropped 6 bases, with 13 bases sitting between them. The CDR3 protein is CASGLVRTEGDTQYF. CDR3 in DNA: TGTGCTAGTGGTTTGGTACGGACGGAAGGGGATACGCAGTATTTT.

The chain uses TRBV7-2 and TRBJ1-6; D might be TRBD1 (6 bases). Germline V gene sequence: CDR1 SGHTA, CDR2 FQGNSA. There are 18 residues in the CDR3. V lost 2 bases and J lost 0, with 14 bases in between. The CDR3 is CASSLYAGASSYNSPLHF. In DNA, the CDR3 is TGTGCCAGCAGCTTATACGCAGGGGCTAGCTCCTATAATTCACCCCTCCACTTT. The full variable domain, rest sourced from reference TRBV7-2 and TRBJ1-6, is GAGVSQSPSNKVTEKGKDVELRCDPISGHTALYWYRQSLGQGLEFLIYFQGNSAPDKSGLPSDRFSAERTGGSVSTLTIQRTQQEDSAVYLCASSLYAGASSYNSPLHFGNGTRLTVT.

This sequence joins TRBV7-3 and TRBJ2-5, with 8 bases identical to TRBD2. Losses at the gene ends were 5 bases for V and 4 bases for J; bases not matched to a gene: 15. In germline, CDR1 is SGHTA, CDR2 FQGTGA. The CDR3 is 17 amino acids. CDR3 sequence reads: CASSPYLGERESETQYF. In DNA form, the CDR3 reads TGTGCCAGCAGCCCCTACCTGGGGGAGCGGGAGTCAGAGACCCAGTACTTC.

This rearrangement joins TRBV27 to TRBJ2-7; D is perhaps TRBD1 or TRBD2 (5 bases each). Trimming removed 2 bases from V and 3 bases from J, with 11 bases in between. Germline values: CDR1 MNHEY, CDR2 SMNVEV (reference sequence). The CDR3 spans 14 residues. For the CDR3, the DNA is TGTGCCAGCAGTTTACGGGGCCGGATCTACGAGCAGTACTTC. It is translated as CASSLRGRIYEQYF.